This is a list of T cell receptor beta chains from one sample in a study of cytomegalovirus exposure and HLA in healthy donors. The method was immunoSEQ multiplex PCR; TCRdb's version includes in-frame clones alone and lacks a portion of them. The sample holds 200,000 to 250,000 clones, about nine tenths seen once. Sequencing used PBMCs. The receptor set was obtained from a young woman in good health and CMV-seropositive. CDR3s include the opening cysteine and the closing phenylalanine or tryptophan. A D gene is named only where the DNA matches it firmly. For some rows the clone size is stated as once, few or many, or as a class when expanded; others skip it.

cdr3_nt cdr3_aa clone_size d_call j_call v_call
TGTGCCAGTAGCCCGGGGTGGGACTATGGCTACACCTTC CASSPGWDYGYTF NA NA TRBJ1-2 TRBV19
TGTGCCAGCAGTTCCGCGATCTGGGGGCAATTTGGCAATCAGCCCCAGCATTTT CASSSAIWGQFGNQPQHF NA NA TRBJ1-5 TRBV27
TGTGCCAGCAGCTGGGTAGCTCTCCCGGGACAGTCTGAAGCTTTCTTT CASSWVALPGQSEAFF NA TRBD1 TRBJ1-1 TRBV7-9
TGTGCCATCACCCCCTCCATCGGCTACAATGAGCAGTTCTTC CAITPSIGYNEQFF once NA TRBJ2-1 TRBV10-3
TGTGCCAGTAGTATAGTAGGACAGAACTATGGCTACACCTTC CASSIVGQNYGYTF NA NA TRBJ1-2 TRBV19
TGTGCCAGCAACAGGGTTTCCTACGAGCAGTACTTC CASNRVSYEQYF few NA TRBJ2-7 TRBV2
TGTGCCAGCAGCTCTCCCCCGGGACAGGGGACCGTTAACTATGGCTACACCTTC CASSSPPGQGTVNYGYTF NA TRBD1 TRBJ1-2 TRBV5-6
TGCGCCAGCAGCCATCCGAGAGGCCGGACATCCTACAATGAGCAGTTCTTC CASSHPRGRTSYNEQFF NA NA TRBJ2-1 TRBV4-1
TGTGCCAGCAGCCCCGGCGACAGGGTCGCCGGGGAGCTGTTTTTT CASSPGDRVAGELFF NA TRBD1 TRBJ2-2 TRBV9
TGTGCCAGCAGCCAAGTGCGGGAGGGTAACACTGAAGCTTTCTTT CASSQVREGNTEAFF NA NA TRBJ1-1 TRBV4-2
TGTGCCAGCAGTTACTCCGACAGATTTGAAAAACTGTTTTTT CASSYSDRFEKLFF once NA TRBJ1-4 TRBV6-5
TGTGCCAGCAGCTCCAGGGACAGATCCCCGCCGAACGAGCAGTACTTC CASSSRDRSPPNEQYF NA TRBD1 TRBJ2-7 TRBV7-9
TGTGCCAGCAGCTTGGCTAGCGGGGTCACAGATACGCAGTATTTT CASSLASGVTDTQYF NA TRBD2 TRBJ2-3 TRBV5-4
TGTGCCTGGAGTTTGCCCCGTGGCAGGGCGGCCTACAATGAGCAGTTCTTC CAWSLPRGRAAYNEQFF NA NA TRBJ2-1 TRBV30
TGCGCCAGCAGGTATTCTAGCGGGAGTACAGATACGCAGTATTTT CASRYSSGSTDTQYF NA TRBD2 TRBJ2-3 TRBV5-1
TGTGCCAGCAGTTTCGAACAGGGGAGTCAGCCCCAGCATTTT CASSFEQGSQPQHF NA TRBD1 TRBJ1-5 TRBV28
TGTGCCATCACCGGGACTCCAGGTGACAATGAGCAGTTCTTC CAITGTPGDNEQFF NA NA TRBJ2-1 TRBV10-3
TGTGCCAGCAGCCCAGGACTAGCGGGAGTCGGCAATGAGCAGTTCTTC CASSPGLAGVGNEQFF NA TRBD2 TRBJ2-1 TRBV7-8
TGTGCCAGCAGCGCCGATCCAGGGGCTAACTATGGCTACACCTTC CASSADPGANYGYTF NA NA TRBJ1-2 TRBV9
TGTGCCAGCAGTGATTACGGACAGAACACTGAAGCTTTCTTT CASSDYGQNTEAFF NA NA TRBJ1-1 TRBV2
TGCGCCAGCAGCCTCGGGACAACTTCGGGCTATGGCTACACCTTC CASSLGTTSGYGYTF NA NA TRBJ1-2 TRBV5-1
TGTGCCAGCAGCGTAGCAGGGGCAGGTCGAGACGAGCAGTACTTC CASSVAGAGRDEQYF NA NA TRBJ2-7 TRBV9
TGTGCCAGCAGCCGGGGGGGATCCGGGGCCAACGTCCTGACTTTC CASSRGGSGANVLTF NA TRBD2 TRBJ2-6 TRBV14
TGTGCCAGCAGTTTATCCCCACCAGGGGTCTCCTACAATGAGCAGTTCTTC CASSLSPPGVSYNEQFF NA NA TRBJ2-1 TRBV27